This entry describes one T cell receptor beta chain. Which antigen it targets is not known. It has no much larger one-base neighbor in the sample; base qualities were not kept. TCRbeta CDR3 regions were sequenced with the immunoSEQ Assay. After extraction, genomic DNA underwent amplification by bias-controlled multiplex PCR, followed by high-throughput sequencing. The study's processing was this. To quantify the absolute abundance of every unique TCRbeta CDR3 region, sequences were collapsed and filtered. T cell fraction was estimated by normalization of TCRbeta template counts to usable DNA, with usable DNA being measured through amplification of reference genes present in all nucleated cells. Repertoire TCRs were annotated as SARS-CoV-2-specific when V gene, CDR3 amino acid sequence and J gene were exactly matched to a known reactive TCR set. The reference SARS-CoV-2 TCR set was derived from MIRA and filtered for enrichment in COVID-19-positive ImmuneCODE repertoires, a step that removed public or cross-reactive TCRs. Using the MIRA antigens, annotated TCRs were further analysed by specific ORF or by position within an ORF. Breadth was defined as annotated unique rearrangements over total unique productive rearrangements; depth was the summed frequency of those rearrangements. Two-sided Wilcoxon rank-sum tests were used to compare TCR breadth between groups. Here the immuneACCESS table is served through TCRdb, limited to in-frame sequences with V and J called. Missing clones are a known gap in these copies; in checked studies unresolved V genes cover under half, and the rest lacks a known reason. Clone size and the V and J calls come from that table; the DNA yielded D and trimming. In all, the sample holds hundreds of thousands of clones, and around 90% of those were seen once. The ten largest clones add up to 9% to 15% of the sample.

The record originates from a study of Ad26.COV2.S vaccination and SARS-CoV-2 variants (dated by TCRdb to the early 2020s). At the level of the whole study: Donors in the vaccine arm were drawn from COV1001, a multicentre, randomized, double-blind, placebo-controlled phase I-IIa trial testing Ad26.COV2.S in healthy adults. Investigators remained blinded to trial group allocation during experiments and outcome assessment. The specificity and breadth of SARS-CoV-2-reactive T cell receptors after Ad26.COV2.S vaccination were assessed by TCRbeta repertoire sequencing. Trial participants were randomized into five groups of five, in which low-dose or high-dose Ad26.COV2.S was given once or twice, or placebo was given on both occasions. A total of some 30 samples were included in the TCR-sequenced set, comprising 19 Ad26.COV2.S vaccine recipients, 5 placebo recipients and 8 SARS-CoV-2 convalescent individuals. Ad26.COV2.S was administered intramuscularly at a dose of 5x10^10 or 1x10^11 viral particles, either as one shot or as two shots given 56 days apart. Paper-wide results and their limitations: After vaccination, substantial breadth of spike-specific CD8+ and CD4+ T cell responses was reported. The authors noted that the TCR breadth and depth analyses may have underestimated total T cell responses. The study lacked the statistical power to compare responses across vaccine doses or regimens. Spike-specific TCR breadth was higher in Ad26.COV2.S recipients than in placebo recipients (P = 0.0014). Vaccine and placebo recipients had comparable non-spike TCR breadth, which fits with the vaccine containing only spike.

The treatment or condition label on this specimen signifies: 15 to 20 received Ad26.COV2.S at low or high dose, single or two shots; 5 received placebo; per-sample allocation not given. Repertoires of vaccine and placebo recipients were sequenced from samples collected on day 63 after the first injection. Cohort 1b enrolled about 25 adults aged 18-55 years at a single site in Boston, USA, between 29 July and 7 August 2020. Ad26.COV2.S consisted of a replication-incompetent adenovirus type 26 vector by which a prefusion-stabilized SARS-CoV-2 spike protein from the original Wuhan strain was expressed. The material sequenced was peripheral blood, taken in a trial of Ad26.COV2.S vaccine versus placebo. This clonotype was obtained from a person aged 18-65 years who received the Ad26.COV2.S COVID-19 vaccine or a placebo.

CDR3 sequence: CASSLFFDGTGGYTF. The nucleotides read TGTGCCAGCAGTTTATTCTTCGACGGGACTGGTGGCTACACCTTC. The chain is assembled from TRBV28 and TRBJ1-2; TRBD1 is possibly the D segment (5 matching bases). From the cysteine through the phenylalanine, the CDR3 covers 15 amino acids. Only CDR3 DNA is held: 45 bases, read in frame from base 1. Deletion took 1 base off V and 7 bases off J, with a span of 16 bases between the germline ends. CDR1 MDHEN and CDR2 SYDVKM were looked up in the germline V gene.